These T cell receptor beta chains were read from a single sample in a study of blood T cell repertoires in COVID-19. Only in-frame clones appear in the TCRdb table, and some are missing; sequencing was by immunoSEQ multiplex PCR. Of roughly 67,000 clones listed, around 84% are singletons. Sequencing was performed on peripheral blood. The receptors originated from a man aged 50 to 59 with acute or convalescent COVID-19. The CDR3 runs from the conserved cysteine through the conserved F or W. A D gene is named only where the DNA matches it firmly. Clone size is stated in some rows and not others, as once, few, many or a class when expanded.

V gene	J gene	clone size	D gene	CDR3 protein	CDR3 DNA
TRBV27	TRBJ2-2	NA	NA	CASSFWRAESDTGELFF	TGTGCCAGCAGTTTTTGGAGGGCAGAATCAGACACCGGGGAGCTGTTTTTT
TRBV9	TRBJ1-1	NA	TRBD1	CASSLGTVSNEAFF	TGTGCCAGCAGCTTGGGGACAGTGTCAAATGAAGCTTTCTTT
TRBV15	TRBJ2-7	NA	NA	CATSRFTGEQYF	TGTGCCACCAGCAGATTTACAGGGGAGCAGTACTTC
TRBV3-1/TRBV3-2	TRBJ1-2	NA	NA	CASSQQGYLGGYTF	TGTGCCAGCAGCCAACAGGGTTACCTTGGAGGCTACACCTTC
TRBV11-3	TRBJ2-7	NA	NA	CASSPGVSPYEQYF	TGTGCCAGCAGCCCGGGAGTCTCTCCGTACGAGCAGTACTTC
TRBV11-3	TRBJ1-4	NA	NA	CASSLEVAGEKLFF	TGTGCCAGCAGCTTAGAAGTAGCAGGGGAAAAACTGTTTTTT
TRBV2	TRBJ1-5	NA	TRBD1	CASSRETGHQPQHF	TGTGCCAGCAGCCGGGAGACAGGGCACCAGCCCCAGCATTTT
TRBV6-5	TRBJ1-5	few	NA	CASRPGLKNQPQHF	TGTGCCAGCAGGCCGGGACTGAAGAATCAGCCCCAGCATTTT
TRBV12-3/TRBV12-4	TRBJ1-1	NA	NA	CASQSGLNTEAFF	TGTGCCAGTCAAAGCGGATTGAACACTGAAGCTTTCTTT
TRBV21-1	TRBJ2-3	NA	NA	CASSKAGAGVPPGTDTQYF	TGTGCCAGCAGCAAAGCAGGCGCGGGGGTGCCGCCTGGCACAGATACGCAGTATTTT
TRBV11-3	TRBJ2-2	NA	NA	CASSSHNRNTGELFF	TGTGCCAGCAGCTCACATAACAGGAACACCGGGGAGCTGTTTTTT
TRBV5-1	TRBJ2-2	NA	NA	CASSLYGEIANTGELFF	TGCGCCAGCAGCTTATACGGGGAGATCGCGAACACCGGGGAGCTGTTTTTT
TRBV2	TRBJ2-7	NA	NA	CASSAGDYYEQYF	TGTGCCAGCAGTGCGGGAGATTACTACGAGCAGTACTTC
TRBV11-3	TRBJ1-1	NA	TRBD1	CASSLEGASTEAFF	TGTGCCAGCAGCTTGGAGGGGGCGAGCACTGAAGCTTTCTTT
TRBV6-4	TRBJ2-1	NA	TRBD1	CASSGEGGIDEQFF	TGTGCCAGCAGTGGGGAAGGGGGCATAGATGAGCAGTTCTTC
TRBV7-2	TRBJ2-7	NA	TRBD1	CASSSSGTASYEQYF	TGTGCCAGCAGCTCCTCCGGGACAGCATCCTACGAGCAGTACTTC
TRBV3-1/TRBV3-2	TRBJ2-7	NA	NA	CASRRTSFQPSEQYF	TGTGCCAGCAGGAGAACTAGCTTCCAGCCGAGCGAGCAGTACTTC
TRBV28	TRBJ1-2	NA	NA	CASSSLRGASGYTF	TGTGCCAGCAGTTCCCTCCGGGGGGCGAGCGGCTACACCTTC
TRBV16	TRBJ1-5	NA	TRBD1	CASRLVTGSGGNQPQHF	TGTGCCAGCAGACTGGTGACAGGGTCGGGGGGCAATCAGCCCCAGCATTTT
TRBV2	TRBJ2-5	once	TRBD2	CACGPSGRLQETQYF	TGTGCCTGCGGGCCTAGCGGGAGACTACAAGAGACCCAGTACTTC
TRBV11-2	TRBJ2-5	NA	NA	CASSLGLQGWETQYF	TGTGCCAGCAGCTTGGGACTGCAGGGCTGGGAGACCCAGTACTTC
TRBV13	TRBJ2-5	NA	TRBD2	CASSSDLAGKETQYF	TGTGCCAGCAGCTCCGACCTAGCGGGAAAAGAGACCCAGTACTTC
TRBV5-5	TRBJ1-1	NA	NA	CASNLRDGAFF	TGTGCCAGCAACCTGCGGGACGGAGCTTTCTTT
TRBV19	TRBJ1-5	NA	TRBD1	CASSMGTGNQPQHF	TGTGCCAGTAGTATGGGGACAGGGAATCAGCCCCAGCATTTT
TRBV9	TRBJ2-7	NA	NA	CASSVNPNHRVYEQYF	TGTGCCAGCAGCGTTAACCCCAATCACAGGGTCTACGAGCAGTACTTC
TRBV10-2	TRBJ1-3	NA	NA	CASSEHVSGNTIYF	TGCGCCAGCAGTGAACATGTATCTGGAAACACCATATATTTT
TRBV28	TRBJ1-1	NA	NA	CASSSLKESSEAFF	TGTGCCAGCAGTTCCCTCAAGGAGTCTTCTGAAGCTTTCTTT
TRBV19	TRBJ2-2	NA	NA	CASGSTANTGELFF	TGTGCCAGCGGGAGTACGGCGAACACCGGGGAGCTGTTTTTT
TRBV30	TRBJ1-6	NA	TRBD1	CAWSRPGTAFNSPLHF	TGTGCCTGGAGTCGCCCCGGGACAGCGTTTAATTCACCCCTCCACTTT
TRBV30	TRBJ2-1	NA	NA	CAWSRQGQGNEQFF	TGTGCCTGGAGTAGGCAGGGTCAGGGCAATGAGCAGTTCTTC
TRBV5-1	TRBJ1-1	NA	TRBD1	CASSPGQYEAFF	TGCGCCAGCAGCCCGGGACAGTATGAAGCTTTCTTT
TRBV2	TRBJ2-1	NA	NA	CASSDSTVNNEQFF	TGTGCCAGCAGTGATAGTACAGTAAACAATGAGCAGTTCTTC
TRBV29-1	TRBJ2-3	NA	TRBD2	CSVEPLAGPSTDTQYF	TGCAGCGTTGAACCGCTAGCGGGACCGAGCACAGATACGCAGTATTTT
TRBV19	TRBJ1-5	NA	NA	CASTVSNQPQHF	TGTGCCAGTACGGTAAGCAATCAGCCCCAGCATTTT
TRBV9	TRBJ2-1	NA	NA	CASSVDGSYNEQFF	TGTGCCAGCAGCGTAGACGGGTCCTACAATGAGCAGTTCTTC
TRBV5-6	TRBJ1-2	NA	NA	CASSPRPANYGYTF	TGTGCCAGCAGCCCGCGTCCGGCTAACTATGGCTACACCTTC
TRBV28	TRBJ1-6	NA	TRBD1	CASSFGGTGRNSPLHF	TGTGCCAGCAGTTTCGGCGGGACAGGGAGAAATTCACCCCTCCACTTT
TRBV7-3	TRBJ2-1	NA	TRBD2	CASSWGTSGSFEQFF	TGTGCCAGCAGCTGGGGGACTAGCGGGAGTTTTGAGCAGTTCTTC